The T cell receptor beta chain described here comes from a study of T cells in Graves' hyperthyroidism and ophthalmopathy. As for the study in general: Peripheral blood was acquired at first diagnosis, ahead of any therapy whatsoever. The study's findings and limits: The model anticipated ophthalmopathy a median about six months pre-onset. Most thyroid clonotypes expanded above 0.001 appeared in blood too.

TCR beta CDR3 regions were amplified from RNA. TCR CDR3 underwent first-round RT-PCR with the HTBI primer set. TCRdb re-called the multiplex PCR reads through MiXCR, storing one row per CDR3 protein. The repertoire includes around 500,000 distinct CDR3 sequences, 15% to 20% of them detected once, and roughly 29% sits in the top ten. PBMCs were derived from about 10 ml fresh peripheral blood. As regards this clonotype: The antigen remains unidentified.

The germline CDR1 and CDR2 sequences are MNHEY and SMNVEV (reference sequence). V was clipped by 2 bases and J by 6 bases, with 15 bases between them. This CDR3 contains 15 residues. The sequence was collected from a woman in her 30s with Graves' ophthalmopathy. This sequence joins TRBV27 and TRBJ2-3; D ambiguous. The sample comprised blood. In DNA form, the CDR3 reads TGTGCCAGCAGTTTACAAGAACCCGCATTGGATACGCAGTATTTT. Protein: CASSLQEPALDTQYF.